Sequencing of this TCR beta chain was carried out in a study of OX40 agonist ivuxolimab in advanced cancers. The ends were cut back, 5 bases at V and 12 bases at J, with 17 bases in the middle. Germline CDR1 and CDR2: MDHEN and SYDVKM. CDR3 length: 13 amino acids. This clone was seen a single time. Method: immunoSEQ multiplex PCR; TCRdb's copy keeps in-frame clones and lacks some. This table has tens of thousands of clones, about 91% appearing once. Source: CD4+ or CD8+ T cells sorted from blood, taken in a trial of the OX40 agonist ivuxolimab. This receptor was obtained from an adult with an advanced solid tumor such as melanoma, head and neck, liver or kidney cancer. This sequence joins TRBV28 and TRBJ2-1; D is perhaps TRBD2 (6 bases). CDR3: CASSLAYNVGQFF. The CDR3 DNA follows: TGTGCCAGCAGTCTAGCGTACAATGTGGGGCAGTTCTTC.